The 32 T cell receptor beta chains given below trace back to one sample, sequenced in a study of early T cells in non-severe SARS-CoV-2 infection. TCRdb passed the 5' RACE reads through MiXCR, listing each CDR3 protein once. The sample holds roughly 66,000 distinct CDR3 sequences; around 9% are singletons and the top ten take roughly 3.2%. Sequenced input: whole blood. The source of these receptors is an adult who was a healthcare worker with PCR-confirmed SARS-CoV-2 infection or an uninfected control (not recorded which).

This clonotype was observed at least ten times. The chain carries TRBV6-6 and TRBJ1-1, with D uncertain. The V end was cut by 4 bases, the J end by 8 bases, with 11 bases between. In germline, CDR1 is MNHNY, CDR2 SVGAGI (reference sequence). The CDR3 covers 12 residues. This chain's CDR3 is CASSSPRSEAFF. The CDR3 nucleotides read TGTGCCAGCAGTTCCCCACGGAGCGAAGCTTTCTTT.

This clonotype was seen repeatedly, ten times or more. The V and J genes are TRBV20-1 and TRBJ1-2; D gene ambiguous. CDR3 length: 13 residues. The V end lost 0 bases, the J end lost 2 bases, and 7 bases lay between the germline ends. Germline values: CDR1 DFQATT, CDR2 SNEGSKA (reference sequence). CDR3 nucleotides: TGCAGTGCTAGAGAACCAGAAAACTATGGCTACACCTTC. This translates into CSAREPENYGYTF.

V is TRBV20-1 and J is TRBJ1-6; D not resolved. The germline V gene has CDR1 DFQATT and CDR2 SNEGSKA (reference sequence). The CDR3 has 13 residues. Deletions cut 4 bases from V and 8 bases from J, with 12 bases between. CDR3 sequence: CSATPPDDSPLHF. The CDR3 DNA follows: TGCAGTGCTACCCCACCGGATGATTCACCCCTCCACTTT.

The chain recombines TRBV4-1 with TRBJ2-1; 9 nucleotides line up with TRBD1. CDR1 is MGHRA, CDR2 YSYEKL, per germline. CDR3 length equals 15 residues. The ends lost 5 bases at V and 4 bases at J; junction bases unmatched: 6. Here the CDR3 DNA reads TGCGCCAGCAGCTCCCGGGACAGGGCATACAATGAGCAGTTCTTC. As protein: CASSSRDRAYNEQFF.

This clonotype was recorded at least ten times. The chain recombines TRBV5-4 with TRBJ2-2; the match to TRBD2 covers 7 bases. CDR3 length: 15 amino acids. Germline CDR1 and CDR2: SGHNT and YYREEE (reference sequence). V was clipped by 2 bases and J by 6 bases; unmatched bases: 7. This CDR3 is CASSFVGGRPGELFF. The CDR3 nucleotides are TGTGCCAGCAGCTTCGTGGGAGGGCGACCCGGGGAGCTGTTTTTT.

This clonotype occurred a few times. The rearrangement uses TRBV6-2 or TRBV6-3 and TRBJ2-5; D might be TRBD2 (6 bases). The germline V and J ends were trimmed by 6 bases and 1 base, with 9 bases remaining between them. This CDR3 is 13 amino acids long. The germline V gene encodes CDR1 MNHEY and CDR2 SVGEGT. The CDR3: CASRYSGQETQYF. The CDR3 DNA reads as TGTGCCAGCAGATATAGCGGCCAAGAGACCCAGTACTTC.

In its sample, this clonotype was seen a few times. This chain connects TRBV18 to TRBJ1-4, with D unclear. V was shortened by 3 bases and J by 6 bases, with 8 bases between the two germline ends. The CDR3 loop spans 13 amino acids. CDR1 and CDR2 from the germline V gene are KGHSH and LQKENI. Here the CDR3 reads CASSPQADEKLFF. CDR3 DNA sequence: TGTGCCAGCTCACCCCAGGCCGATGAAAAACTGTTTTTT.

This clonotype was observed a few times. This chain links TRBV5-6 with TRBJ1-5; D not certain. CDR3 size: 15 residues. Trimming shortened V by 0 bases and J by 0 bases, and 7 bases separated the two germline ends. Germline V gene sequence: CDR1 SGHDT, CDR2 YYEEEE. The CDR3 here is CASSLEAYSNQPQHF. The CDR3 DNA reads TGTGCCAGCAGCTTGGAGGCCTATAGCAATCAGCCCCAGCATTTT.

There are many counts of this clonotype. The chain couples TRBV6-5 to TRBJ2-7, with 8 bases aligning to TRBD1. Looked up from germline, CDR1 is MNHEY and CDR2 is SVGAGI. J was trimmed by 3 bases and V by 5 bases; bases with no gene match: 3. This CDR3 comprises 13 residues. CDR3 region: CASSRTGYYEQYF. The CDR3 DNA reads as TGTGCCAGCAGTCGGACAGGGTACTACGAGCAGTACTTC.

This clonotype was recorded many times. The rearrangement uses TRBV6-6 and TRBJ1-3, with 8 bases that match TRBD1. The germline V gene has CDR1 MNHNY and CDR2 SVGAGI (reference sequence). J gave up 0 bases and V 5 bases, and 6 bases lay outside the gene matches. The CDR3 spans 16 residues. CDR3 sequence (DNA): TGTGCCAGCAGTCTGACAGGGGCCTCCTCTGGAAACACCATATATTTT. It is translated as CASSLTGASSGNTIYF.

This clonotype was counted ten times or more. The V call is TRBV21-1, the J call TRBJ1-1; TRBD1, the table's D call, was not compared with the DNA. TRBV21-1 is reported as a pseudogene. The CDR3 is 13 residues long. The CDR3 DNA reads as TGTGCCAGCGGCGGGACAGCGAACACTGAAGCTTTCTTT. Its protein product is CASGGTANTEAFF.

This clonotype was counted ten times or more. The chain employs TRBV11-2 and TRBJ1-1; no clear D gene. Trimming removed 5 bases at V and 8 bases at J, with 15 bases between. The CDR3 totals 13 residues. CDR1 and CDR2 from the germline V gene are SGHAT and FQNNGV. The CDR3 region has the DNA TGTGCCAGCAGCCTAGGGAGCTTCGGGGAAGCTTTCTTT. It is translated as CASSLGSFGEAFF.

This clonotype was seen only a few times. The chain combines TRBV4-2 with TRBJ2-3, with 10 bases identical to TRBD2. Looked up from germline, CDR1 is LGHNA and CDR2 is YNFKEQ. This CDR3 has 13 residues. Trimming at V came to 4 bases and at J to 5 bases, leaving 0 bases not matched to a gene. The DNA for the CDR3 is TGTGCCAGCAGCCGGACTAGCGGAGATACGCAGTATTTT. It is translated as CASSRTSGDTQYF.

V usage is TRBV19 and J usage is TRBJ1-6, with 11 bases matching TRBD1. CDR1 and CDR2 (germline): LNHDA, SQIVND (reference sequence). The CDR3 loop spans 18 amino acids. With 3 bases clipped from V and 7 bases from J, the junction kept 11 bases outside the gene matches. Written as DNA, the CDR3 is TGTGCCAGTAGTATCGCCCCACATCGGACAGGGGGCAATTCACCCCTCCACTTT. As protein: CASSIAPHRTGGNSPLHF.

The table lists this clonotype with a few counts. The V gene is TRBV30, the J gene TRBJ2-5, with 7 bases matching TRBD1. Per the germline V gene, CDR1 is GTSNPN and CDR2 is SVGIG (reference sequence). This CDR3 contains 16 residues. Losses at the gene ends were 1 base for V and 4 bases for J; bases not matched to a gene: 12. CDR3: CAWSAGYGTGVETQYF. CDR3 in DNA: TGTGCCTGGAGTGCGGGCTACGGAACAGGGGTAGAGACCCAGTACTTC.

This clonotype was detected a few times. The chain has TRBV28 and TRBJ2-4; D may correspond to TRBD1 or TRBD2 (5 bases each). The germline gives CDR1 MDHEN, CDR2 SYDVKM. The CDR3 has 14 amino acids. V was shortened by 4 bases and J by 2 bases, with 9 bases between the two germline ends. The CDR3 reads CASSSGQSKNIQYF. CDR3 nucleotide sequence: TGTGCCAGCAGTTCGGGGCAGTCCAAAAACATTCAGTACTTC.

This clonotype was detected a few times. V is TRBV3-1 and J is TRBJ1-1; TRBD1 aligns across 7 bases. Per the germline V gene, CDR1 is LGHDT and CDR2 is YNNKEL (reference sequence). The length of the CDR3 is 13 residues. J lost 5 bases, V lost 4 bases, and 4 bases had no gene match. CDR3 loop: CASSPAGGTEAFF. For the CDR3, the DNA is TGTGCCAGCAGCCCCGCAGGGGGGACTGAAGCTTTCTTT.

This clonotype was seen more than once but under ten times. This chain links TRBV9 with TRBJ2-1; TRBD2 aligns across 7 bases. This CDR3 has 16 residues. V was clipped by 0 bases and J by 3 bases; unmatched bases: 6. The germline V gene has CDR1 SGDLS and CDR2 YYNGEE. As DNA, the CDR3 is TGTGCCAGCAGCGTAGAAGGGGACTACCTCTACAATGAGCAGTTCTTC. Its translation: CASSVEGDYLYNEQFF.

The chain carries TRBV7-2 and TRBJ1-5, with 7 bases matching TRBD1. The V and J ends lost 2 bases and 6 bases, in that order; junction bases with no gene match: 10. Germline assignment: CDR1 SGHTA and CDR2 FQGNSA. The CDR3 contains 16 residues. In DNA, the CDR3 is TGTGCCAGCAGCTTACTCCTGACAGGGACGGGTCAGCCCCAGCATTTT. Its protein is CASSLLLTGTGQPQHF.

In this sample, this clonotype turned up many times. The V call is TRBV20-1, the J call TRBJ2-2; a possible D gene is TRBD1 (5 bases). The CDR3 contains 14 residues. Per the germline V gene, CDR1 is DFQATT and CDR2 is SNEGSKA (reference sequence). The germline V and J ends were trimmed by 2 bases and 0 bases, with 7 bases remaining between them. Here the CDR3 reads CSARRGANTGELFF. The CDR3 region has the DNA TGCAGTGCTAGAAGGGGTGCGAACACCGGGGAGCTGTTTTTT.

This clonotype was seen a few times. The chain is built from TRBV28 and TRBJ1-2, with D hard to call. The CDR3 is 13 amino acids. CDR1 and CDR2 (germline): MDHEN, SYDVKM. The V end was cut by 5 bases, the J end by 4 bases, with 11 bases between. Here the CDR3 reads CASSPWGGYGYTF. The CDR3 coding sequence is TGTGCCAGCAGTCCCTGGGGAGGCTATGGCTACACCTTC.

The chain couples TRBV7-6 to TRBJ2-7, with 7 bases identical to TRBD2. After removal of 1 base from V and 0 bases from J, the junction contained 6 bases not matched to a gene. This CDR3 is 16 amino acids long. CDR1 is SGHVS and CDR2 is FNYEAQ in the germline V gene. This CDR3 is CASSLGRASGSYEQYF. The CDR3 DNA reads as TGTGCCAGCAGCTTAGGGCGGGCTAGCGGCTCCTACGAGCAGTACTTC.

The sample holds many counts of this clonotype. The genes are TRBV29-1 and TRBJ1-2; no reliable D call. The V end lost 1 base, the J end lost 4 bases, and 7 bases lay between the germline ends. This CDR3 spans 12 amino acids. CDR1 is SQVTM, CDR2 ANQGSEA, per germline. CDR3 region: CSVEVAGYGYTF. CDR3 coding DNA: TGCAGCGTTGAAGTGGCAGGCTATGGCTACACCTTC.

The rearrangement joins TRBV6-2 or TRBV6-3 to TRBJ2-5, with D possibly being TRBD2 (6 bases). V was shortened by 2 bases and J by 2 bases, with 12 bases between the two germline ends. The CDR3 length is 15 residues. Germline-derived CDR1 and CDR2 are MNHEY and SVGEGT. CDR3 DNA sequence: TGTGCCAGCAGTTACCGACGACTAGGTCAAGAGACCCAGTACTTC. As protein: CASSYRRLGQETQYF.

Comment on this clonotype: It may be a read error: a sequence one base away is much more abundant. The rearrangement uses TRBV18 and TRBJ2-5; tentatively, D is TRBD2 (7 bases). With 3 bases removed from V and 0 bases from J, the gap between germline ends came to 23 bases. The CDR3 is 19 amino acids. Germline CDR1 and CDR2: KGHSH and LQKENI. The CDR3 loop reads CASSPGLGTIKFNQETQYF. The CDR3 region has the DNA TGTGCCAGCTCACCCGGACTAGGGACAATCAAGTTCAACCAAGAGACCCAGTACTTC.

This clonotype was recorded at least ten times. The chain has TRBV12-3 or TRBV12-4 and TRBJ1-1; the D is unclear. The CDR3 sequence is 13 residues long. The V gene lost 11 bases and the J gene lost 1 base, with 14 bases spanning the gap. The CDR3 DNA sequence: TGTGCCTCGCGGCCTCCAGAGAACACTGAAGCTTTCTTT. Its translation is CASRPPENTEAFF.

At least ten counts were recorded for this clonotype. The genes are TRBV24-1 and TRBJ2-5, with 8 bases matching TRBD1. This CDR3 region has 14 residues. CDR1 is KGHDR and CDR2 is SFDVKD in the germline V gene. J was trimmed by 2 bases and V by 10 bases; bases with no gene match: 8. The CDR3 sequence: CATEDRATQETQYF. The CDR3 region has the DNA TGTGCCACGGAGGACAGGGCCACGCAAGAGACCCAGTACTTC.

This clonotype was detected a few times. In DNA, the CDR3 is TGTGCCAGCAGTGCTTGGGGGACTAGCTCCTACGAGCAGTACTTC. It encodes CASSAWGTSSYEQYF. This chain joins TRBV25-1 and TRBJ2-7, with 8 bases aligning to TRBD2. The CDR3 extends over 15 amino acids. Trimming took 4 bases from V and 0 from J; bases not matched to a gene: 5. Germline CDR1 is MGHDK and CDR2 is SYGVNS.

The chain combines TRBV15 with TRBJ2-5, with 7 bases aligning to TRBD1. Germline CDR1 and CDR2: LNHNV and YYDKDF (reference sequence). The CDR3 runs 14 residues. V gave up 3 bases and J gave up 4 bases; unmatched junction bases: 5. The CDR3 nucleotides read TGTGCCACCAGCAGCCAGACAGGGAGAGAGACCCAGTACTTC. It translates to CATSSQTGRETQYF.

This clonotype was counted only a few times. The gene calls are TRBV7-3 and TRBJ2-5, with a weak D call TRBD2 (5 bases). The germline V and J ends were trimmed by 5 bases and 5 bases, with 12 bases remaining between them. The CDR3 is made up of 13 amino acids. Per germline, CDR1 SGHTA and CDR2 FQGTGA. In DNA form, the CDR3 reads TGTGCCAGCAGCCGTGAAGGAGGCGAGACCCAGTACTTC. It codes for CASSREGGETQYF.

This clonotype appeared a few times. The CDR3: CASSSSTGTNYGYTF. The CDR3 nucleotides read TGTGCCAGCAGCTCATCGACAGGGACTAACTATGGCTACACCTTC. The chain combines TRBV5-5 with TRBJ1-2; TRBD1 matches 7 bases. The CDR3 covers 15 residues. Germline-derived CDR1 and CDR2 are SGHKS and YYEKEE (reference sequence). V dropped 3 bases and J dropped 0; count of bases not matched to a gene: 5.

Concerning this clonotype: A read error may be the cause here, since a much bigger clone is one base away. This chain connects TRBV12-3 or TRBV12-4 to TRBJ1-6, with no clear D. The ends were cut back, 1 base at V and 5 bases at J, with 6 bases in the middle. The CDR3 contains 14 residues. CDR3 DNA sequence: TGTGCCAGCAGTTTAGGGGCGGATAATTCACCCCTCCACTTT. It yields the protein CASSLGADNSPLHF.